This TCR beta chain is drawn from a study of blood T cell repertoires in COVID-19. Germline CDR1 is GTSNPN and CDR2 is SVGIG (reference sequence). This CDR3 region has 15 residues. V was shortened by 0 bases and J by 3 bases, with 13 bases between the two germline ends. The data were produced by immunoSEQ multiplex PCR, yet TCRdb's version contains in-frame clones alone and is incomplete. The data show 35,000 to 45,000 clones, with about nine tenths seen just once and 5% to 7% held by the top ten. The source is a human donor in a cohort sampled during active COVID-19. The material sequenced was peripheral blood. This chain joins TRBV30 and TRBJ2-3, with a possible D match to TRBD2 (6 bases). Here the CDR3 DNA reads TGTGCCTGGAGTGTATCGGGACTTAGTACAGATACGCAGTATTTT. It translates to CAWSVSGLSTDTQYF.